Described below is a single T cell receptor beta chain sequence and its context. Its cognate antigen is unknown. Trimming shortened V by 3 bases and J by 0 bases, and 8 bases separated the two germline ends. This CDR3 is built from 14 residues. The germline CDR1 and CDR2 sequences are SNHLY and FYNNEI. The data were taken from a study of T cell responses to AZD1222 COVID-19 vaccine. Points from the study as a whole: The breadth and depth of Spike-specific TCRs increased once two AZD1222 doses had been given. Only 5 or 6 people who got AZD1222 tested seropositive at baseline. Clonal diversity may have been underestimated in mostly white British donors. Spike regions recognized by vaccine-associated CD4 TCRs spanned the protein, led by 160-218 and 743-854.

Profiling relied on immunoSEQ multiplex PCR, and the TCRdb table lists in-frame clones only, not all of them. This sample yields around 100,000 clones, of which 90% to 95% are seen a single time; roughly 2% belongs to the top ten. The sample in question was peripheral blood, obtained on day 0 of AZD1222 vaccination. The source of this sequence is an adult in good health. The genes are TRBV2 and TRBJ1-1; unclear D gene. In DNA form, the CDR3 reads TGTGCCAGCAGTGAGCGACACATGAACACTGAAGCTTTCTTT. This translates into CASSERHMNTEAFF.